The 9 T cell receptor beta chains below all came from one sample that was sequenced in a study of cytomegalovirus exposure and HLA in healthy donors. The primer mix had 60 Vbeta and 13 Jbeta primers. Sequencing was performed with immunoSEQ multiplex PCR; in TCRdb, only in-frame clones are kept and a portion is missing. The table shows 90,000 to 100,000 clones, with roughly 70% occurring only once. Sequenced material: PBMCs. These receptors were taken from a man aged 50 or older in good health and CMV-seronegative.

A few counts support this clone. CDR3 DNA sequence: TGTGCCAGCAGTCCACAGGGGGTGGGGGAGACCCAGTACTTC. This encodes CASSPQGVGETQYF. The chain employs TRBV6-5 and TRBJ2-5, with 8 bases aligning to TRBD1. The CDR3 spans 14 residues. CDR1 is MNHEY, CDR2 SVGAGI, per germline. Trimming took 5 bases from V and 5 from J; bases not matched to a gene: 7.

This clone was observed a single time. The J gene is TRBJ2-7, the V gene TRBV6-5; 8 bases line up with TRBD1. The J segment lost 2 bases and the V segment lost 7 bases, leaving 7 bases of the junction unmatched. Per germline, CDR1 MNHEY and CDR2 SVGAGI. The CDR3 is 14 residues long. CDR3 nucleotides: TGTGCCAGCAAAACGACAGGGGTGACCTACGAGCAGTACTTC. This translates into CASKTTGVTYEQYF.

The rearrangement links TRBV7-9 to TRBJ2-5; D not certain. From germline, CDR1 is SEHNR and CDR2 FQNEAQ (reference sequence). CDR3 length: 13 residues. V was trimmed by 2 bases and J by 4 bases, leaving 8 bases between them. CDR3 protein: CASSLTVGETQYF. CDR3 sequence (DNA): TGTGCCAGCAGCTTAACAGTGGGAGAGACCCAGTACTTC.

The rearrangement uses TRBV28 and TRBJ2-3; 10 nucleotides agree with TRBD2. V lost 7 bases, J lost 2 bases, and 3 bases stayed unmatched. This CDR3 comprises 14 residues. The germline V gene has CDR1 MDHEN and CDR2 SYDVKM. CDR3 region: CASKSGGATDTQYF. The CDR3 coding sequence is TGTGCCAGCAAGAGCGGGGGGGCCACAGATACGCAGTATTTT.

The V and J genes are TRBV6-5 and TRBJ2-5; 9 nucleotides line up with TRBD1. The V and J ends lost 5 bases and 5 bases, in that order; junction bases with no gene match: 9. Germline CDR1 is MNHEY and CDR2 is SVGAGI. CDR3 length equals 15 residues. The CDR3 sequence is CASSPVYRGLETQYF. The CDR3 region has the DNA TGTGCCAGCAGTCCAGTCTACAGGGGGCTTGAGACCCAGTACTTC.

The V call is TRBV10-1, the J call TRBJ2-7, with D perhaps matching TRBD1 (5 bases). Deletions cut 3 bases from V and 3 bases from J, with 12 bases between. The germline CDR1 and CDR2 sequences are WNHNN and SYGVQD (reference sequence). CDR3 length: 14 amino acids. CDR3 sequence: CASSDSGIFYEQYF. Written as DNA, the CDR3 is TGCGCCAGCAGTGATTCAGGGATTTTCTACGAGCAGTACTTC.

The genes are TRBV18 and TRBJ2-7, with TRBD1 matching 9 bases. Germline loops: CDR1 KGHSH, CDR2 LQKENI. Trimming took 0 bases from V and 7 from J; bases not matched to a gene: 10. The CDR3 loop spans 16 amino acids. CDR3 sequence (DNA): TGTGCCAGCTCACCACCCGGGACAGGGAGGTCAGCAGAGCAGTACTTC. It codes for CASSPPGTGRSAEQYF.

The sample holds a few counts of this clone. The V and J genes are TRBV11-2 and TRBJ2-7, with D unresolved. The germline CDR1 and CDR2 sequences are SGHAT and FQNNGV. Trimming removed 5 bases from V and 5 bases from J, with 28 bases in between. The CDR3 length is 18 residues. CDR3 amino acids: CASSPPKAADARRNEQYF. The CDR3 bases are TGTGCCAGCAGCCCACCTAAGGCGGCAGACGCTCGTAGAAACGAGCAGTACTTC.

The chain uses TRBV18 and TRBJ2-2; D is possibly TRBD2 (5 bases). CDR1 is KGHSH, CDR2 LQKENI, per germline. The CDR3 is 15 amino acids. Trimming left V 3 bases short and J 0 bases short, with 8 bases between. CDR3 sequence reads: CASSPGLPNTGELFF. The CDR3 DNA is TGTGCCAGCTCACCCGGACTCCCGAACACCGGGGAGCTGTTTTTT.